Below, one TCR beta chain is given with its context. The junction departs from germline at one end; a sequencing error may be responsible. This record belongs to a study of tumor and adjacent non-tumor tissue in lung cancer. The library came from three nested PCR rounds adapted from ARM-PCR protocols. MiXCR, applied by TCRdb to the multiplex PCR reads, yields one record per CDR3 protein. Here the sample spans 90,000 to 110,000 distinct CDR3 sequences, roughly 74% being singletons. The CDR3 sequence is 15 residues long. Germline V gives CDR1 SGHAT, CDR2 FQNNGV. RNA was extracted from bulk tissue without any cell sorting.

Sequences were obtained from lung tumor tissue. The receptor comes from a woman aged 60-75 years with non-small cell lung cancer. The V and J genes are TRBV11-2 and TRBJ2-3; the D is unclear. CDR3 in amino acids: CARSATRTATDKQYF. The CDR3 DNA reads TGTGCCAGGAGCGCCACCCGGACGGCCACAGATAAGCAGTATTTT.